The next 29 T cell receptor beta chains were all read from a single sample in a study of beta chain features in type 1 diabetes. The study, taken as a whole, reports: In every one of the four CD4+ subsets, TCRB CDR3s were moderately but significantly shorter in Type 1 diabetes patients.

TCRB transcripts that were expressed got sequenced, as all of the isolated RNA had been reverse transcribed. Libraries were prepared by immunoSEQ multiplex PCR; TCRdb keeps only in-frame clonotypes and omits some of them. This table has under 350,000 clones, 20% to 25% appearing once. No antigen has been identified for these receptors. The sequenced sample consisted of naive CD4+ T cells from blood. The receptors shown here come from a woman aged 25 to 45 with type 1 diabetes.

The rearrangement links TRBV28 to TRBJ2-7; the match to TRBD2 covers 9 bases. J was trimmed by 2 bases and V by 2 bases; bases with no gene match: 4. The CDR3 is made up of 15 amino acids. Germline lookup yields CDR1 MDHEN and CDR2 SYDVKM. CDR3 sequence: CASSLALAGTYEQYF. The CDR3, as DNA: TGTGCCAGCAGTTTAGCTCTAGCGGGGACCTACGAGCAGTACTTC. Based on the CDR3 plus reference TRBV28 and TRBJ2-7, the full variable domain is DVKVTQSSRYLVKRTGEKVFLECVQDMDHENMFWYRQDPGLGLRLIYFSYDVKMKEKGDIPEGYSVSREKKERFSLILESASTNQTSMYLCASSLALAGTYEQYFGPGTRLTVT.

This clone was seen only a few times. The CDR3 here is CASSQLVSGRSETQYF. DNA for the CDR3: TGCGCCAGCAGCCAGCTGGTAAGCGGGCGTTCGGAGACCCAGTACTTC. The V call is TRBV5-1, the J call TRBJ2-5; tentatively, D is TRBD2 (6 bases). Trimming took off 4 bases at V and 5 bases at J, with 21 bases between the two ends. The CDR3 contains 16 residues. Germline assignment: CDR1 SGHRS and CDR2 YFSETQ.

V usage is TRBV2 and J usage is TRBJ1-2; TRBD1 is a possible D gene (6 bases). Trimming took off 3 bases at V and 4 bases at J, with 15 bases between the two ends. The CDR3 has 15 residues. Germline V lookup: CDR1 SNHLY, CDR2 FYNNEI. CDR3 protein: CASSDVAGAIYGYTF. CDR3 bases: TGTGCCAGCAGTGACGTGGCAGGGGCCATCTATGGCTACACCTTC.

This clone was observed a single time. The same CDR3 can be traced to other DNA sequences in this sample. This chain uses TRBV30 with TRBJ2-5; D call uncertain. There are 12 residues in the CDR3. Trimming removed 0 bases from V and 5 bases from J, with 7 bases in between. Germline loops: CDR1 GTSNPN, CDR2 SVGIG (reference sequence). In DNA form, the CDR3 reads TGTGCCTGGAGTGTCCTATCGGAGACCCAGTACTTC. Its translation is CAWSVLSETQYF.

The chain uses TRBV5-1 and TRBJ1-4, with a weak D call TRBD1 (5 bases). V lost 4 bases, J lost 5 bases, and 12 bases lay in between. The CDR3 extends over 14 amino acids. Germline assignment: CDR1 SGHRS and CDR2 YFSETQ. In DNA form, the CDR3 reads TGCGCCAGCAGCCCGACAGCTTCCAATGAAAAACTGTTTTTT. It codes for CASSPTASNEKLFF.

The rearrangement uses TRBV4-2 and TRBJ2-2, with 7 nucleotides matching TRBD1. The ends lost 3 bases at V and 0 bases at J; junction bases unmatched: 4. Germline-derived CDR1 and CDR2 are LGHNA and YNFKEQ. The CDR3 has 16 amino acids. The CDR3, as DNA: TGTGCCAGCAGCCAGCAGCAGGGGGCGAACACCGGGGAGCTGTTTTTT. It encodes CASSQQQGANTGELFF.

The chain is built from TRBV4-1 and TRBJ1-1; possible D gene TRBD1, 6 bases. CDR3 length: 17 amino acids. The ends were cut back, 3 bases at V and 1 base at J, with 18 bases in the middle. Looked up from germline, CDR1 is MGHRA and CDR2 is YSYEKL. The DNA for the CDR3 is TGCGCCAGCAGCCAGAGAAGCCAGGGGATGGCGAACACTGAAGCTTTCTTT. Encoded protein: CASSQRSQGMANTEAFF.

The CDR3 is CASSLYARVGETQYF. DNA for the CDR3: TGTGCCAGCAGCTTATACGCTCGGGTGGGTGAGACCCAGTACTTC. V and J are TRBV7-9 and TRBJ2-5, with D hard to call. Germline V lookup: CDR1 SEHNR, CDR2 FQNEAQ (reference sequence). The CDR3 covers 15 residues. Trimming removed 2 bases from V and 5 bases from J, with 15 bases in between. Looking up the rest from reference TRBV7-9 and TRBJ2-5 gives the full variable domain: DTGVSQNPRHKITKRGQNVTFRCDPISEHNRLYWYRQTLGQGPEFLTYFQNEAQLEKSRLLSDRFSAERPKGSFSTLEIQRTEQGDSAMYLCASSLYARVGETQYFGPGTRLLVL.

This clone was observed a handful of times. The chain uses TRBV20-1 and TRBJ2-1; D not certain. Between the trimmed V and J ends, which lost 6 bases and 3 bases, there was a span of 6 bases. The germline V gene has CDR1 DFQATT and CDR2 SNEGSKA (reference sequence). CDR3 size: 11 residues. The CDR3 nucleotides read TGCAGTGCCCGTAACTACAATGAGCAGTTCTTC. Its translation: CSARNYNEQFF.

This clone was seen only a few times. The gene calls are TRBV5-1 and TRBJ2-2, with D maybe TRBD1 (6 bases). The CDR3 is 15 amino acids. The germline V gene encodes CDR1 SGHRS and CDR2 YFSETQ. V was cut by 2 bases and J by 1 base, with 9 bases left in between. The CDR3 here is CASSFQGRNTGELFF. CDR3 nucleotide sequence: TGCGCCAGCAGCTTCCAGGGGCGGAACACCGGGGAGCTGTTTTTT.

This clone has a handful of counts. Other DNA sequences in the same sample also yield this CDR3. The V and J genes are TRBV7-2 and TRBJ2-1, with 7 bases that match TRBD2. V lost 5 bases and J lost 2; bases outside the gene matches: 3. Germline V gene sequence: CDR1 SGHTA, CDR2 FQGNSA. This CDR3 is built from 14 residues. The chain's CDR3 is CASSQGLAYNEQFF. The CDR3 region has the DNA TGTGCCAGCAGCCAAGGACTAGCCTACAATGAGCAGTTCTTC. Full variable domain (remainder filled in from reference TRBV7-2 and TRBJ2-1): GAGVSQSPSNKVTEKGKDVELRCDPISGHTALYWYRQSLGQGLEFLIYFQGNSAPDKSGLPSDRFSAERTGGSVSTLTIQRTQQEDSAVYLCASSQGLAYNEQFFGPGTRLTVL.

The genes are TRBV9 and TRBJ2-3, with 9 positions matching TRBD2. Germline trimming cut 0 bases from V and 3 bases from J; bases unmatched to any gene: 11. Germline-derived CDR1 and CDR2 are SGDLS and YYNGEE. CDR3 length: 18 residues. CDR3 sequence (DNA): TGTGCCAGCAGCGTAGCCCGCCTTAGCGGGAGCCTTACAGATACGCAGTATTTT. Its protein is CASSVARLSGSLTDTQYF.

The CDR3 DNA is TGTGCCACCAGCAGAGATCCTGGCATGAGGAACACAGATACGCAGTATTTT. It codes for CATSRDPGMRNTDTQYF. This chain connects TRBV15 to TRBJ2-3; D is ambiguous. Trimming left V 0 bases short and J 2 bases short, with 15 bases between. Germline-derived CDR1 and CDR2 are LNHNV and YYDKDF (reference sequence). There are 17 residues in the CDR3.

This clone occurred a few times. V gene TRBV5-8 combines with J gene TRBJ2-7; D uncertain. The CDR3 sequence is 10 residues long. V dropped 1 base and J dropped 12 bases, with 8 bases sitting between them. CDR1 is SGHTS, CDR2 YDEGEE, per germline. The CDR3 loop is CASSLTVRYF. The CDR3 region has the DNA TGTGCCAGCAGCTTGACGGTGCGGTACTTC.

The gene calls are TRBV11-3 and TRBJ1-2, with D unresolved. Trimming took 4 bases from V and 8 from J, leaving 17 bases between them. The CDR3 runs to 14 residues. The germline V gene encodes CDR1 SGHNT and CDR2 YENEEA. The CDR3 reads CASSSARGASGYTF. The CDR3 nucleotides are TGTGCCAGCAGCTCAGCACGTGGAGCCTCGGGCTACACCTTC.

The chain employs TRBV19 and TRBJ2-6, with D maybe TRBD1 (5 bases). The CDR3 loop spans 16 amino acids. The germline gives CDR1 LNHDA, CDR2 SQIVND (reference sequence). Deletions cut 5 bases from V and 0 bases from J, with 11 bases between. The CDR3 region is CASSPTGDSGANVLTF. The CDR3 DNA is TGTGCCAGTAGTCCAACAGGTGACTCTGGGGCCAACGTCCTGACTTTC.

The genes are TRBV28 and TRBJ2-7; TRBD2 might be the D (7 bases). Trimming removed 8 bases from V and 0 bases from J, with 14 bases in between. CDR3 length: 14 amino acids. Germline values: CDR1 MDHEN, CDR2 SYDVKM. CDR3 in DNA: TGTGCCAGCCTCAGGGGCGGGAGCTCCTACGAGCAGTACTTC. Encoded protein: CASLRGGSSYEQYF.

This clone was seen a handful of times. The chain combines TRBV30 with TRBJ2-5; D unclear. The CDR3 extends over 14 amino acids. Germline CDR1 reads GTSNPN; CDR2 reads SVGIG (reference sequence). Deletions cut 5 bases from V and 4 bases from J, with 17 bases between. The CDR3 DNA reads as TGTGCCTGGGCCGGTGTCACAACGGGAGAGACCCAGTACTTC. As protein: CAWAGVTTGETQYF.

This clone was detected a few times. V gene TRBV7-3 combines with J gene TRBJ2-3, with D perhaps TRBD1 (7 bases). Deletions cut 3 bases from V and 5 bases from J, with 9 bases between. The length of the CDR3 is 13 residues. Germline values: CDR1 SGHTA, CDR2 FQGTGA. The CDR3 loop is CASSFRGEDTQYF. The CDR3 nucleotides read TGTGCCAGCAGCTTCAGGGGGGAAGATACGCAGTATTTT.

CDR3 bases: TGTGCCAGCAGCTCACGGGGGAGCGGGAGAGTCGACGAGCAGTACTTC. This codes for CASSSRGSGRVDEQYF. V and J are TRBV9 and TRBJ2-7, with TRBD2 matching over 8 bases. V trimming: 4 bases; J trimming: 5 bases; junction bases outside the gene matches: 14. Looked up from germline, CDR1 is SGDLS and CDR2 is YYNGEE. The length of the CDR3 is 16 residues.

This clone was detected only a few times. This sample includes further DNA sequences coding for the same CDR3. The chain recombines TRBV18 with TRBJ2-7; D is possibly TRBD2 (6 bases). Trimming took off 2 bases at V and 3 bases at J, with 8 bases between the two ends. The CDR3 contains 13 residues. The germline V gene encodes CDR1 KGHSH and CDR2 LQKENI. For the CDR3, the DNA is TGTGCCAGCTCACCAGGAGGGAGCTACGAGCAGTACTTC. Translation: CASSPGGSYEQYF.

The chain carries TRBV7-9 and TRBJ1-2; TRBD1 is a possible D gene (5 bases). V lost 3 bases and J lost 2, with 10 bases in between. Germline V gene data show CDR1 as SEHNR and CDR2 as FQNEAQ (reference sequence). The CDR3 is 14 residues long. In nucleotides, the CDR3 is TGTGCCAGCAGCTTGCAGGGATCCAACTATGGCTACACCTTC. Its translation: CASSLQGSNYGYTF.

The chain links TRBV18 to TRBJ1-1, with a tentative D call TRBD1 (6 bases). CDR1 KGHSH and CDR2 LQKENI come from the germline V gene. Deletions cut 8 bases from V and 5 bases from J, with 18 bases between. This CDR3 has 14 residues. CDR3: CASRSLTGSTEAFF. Written as DNA, the CDR3 is TGTGCCAGCCGAAGTTTAACAGGGTCTACTGAAGCTTTCTTT. Complete variable domain (other parts from reference TRBV18 and TRBJ1-1): NAGVMQNPRHLVRRRGQEARLRCSPMKGHSHVYWYRQLPEEGLKFMVYLQKENIIDESGMPKERFSAEFPKEGPSILRIQQVVRGDSAAYFCASRSLTGSTEAFFGQGTRLTVV.

The table lists this clone with a few counts. The chain couples TRBV25-1 to TRBJ2-7; D perhaps matches TRBD2 (5 bases). The V gene lost 5 bases and the J gene lost 6 bases, with 14 bases spanning the gap. The germline gives CDR1 MGHDK, CDR2 SYGVNS. The CDR3 covers 13 residues. CDR3 amino acids: CASSPAVLGEQYF. CDR3 in DNA: TGTGCCAGCAGTCCAGCGGTTCTCGGCGAGCAGTACTTC.

J is TRBJ2-6 and V is TRBV2, with 9 nucleotides matching TRBD2. Looked up from germline, CDR1 is SNHLY and CDR2 is FYNNEI. The V gene end was trimmed by 7 bases and the J gene end by 0 bases; junction bases not matched to a gene: 4. The CDR3 loop spans 16 amino acids. The CDR3: CASKLAGSSGANVLTF. Written as DNA, the CDR3 is TGTGCCAGCAAACTAGCGGGCTCCTCTGGGGCCAACGTCCTGACTTTC.

On this clone itself: This specimen includes other DNA sequences encoding the same CDR3. V and J are TRBV2 and TRBJ2-7; 8 nucleotides line up with TRBD1. Per the germline V gene, CDR1 is SNHLY and CDR2 is FYNNEI. The CDR3 is made up of 15 amino acids. Trimming cost V 4 bases and J 0 bases; bases outside gene matches: 5. Here the CDR3 DNA reads TGTGCCAGCAGTGCCCAGGGGGCTAGCTCCTACGAGCAGTACTTC. Encoded protein: CASSAQGASSYEQYF. Together with reference TRBV2 and TRBJ2-7, the CDR3 gives the full variable domain: EPEVTQTPSHQVTQMGQEVILRCVPISNHLYFYWYRQILGQKVEFLVSFYNNEISEKSEIFDDQFSVERPDGSNFTLKIRSTKLEDSAMYFCASSAQGASSYEQYFGPGTRLTVT.

V usage is TRBV5-1 and J usage is TRBJ2-7; 8 bases line up with TRBD2. The CDR3 runs to 14 residues. V lost 0 bases, J lost 2 bases, and 1 base stayed unmatched. From germline, CDR1 is SGHRS and CDR2 YFSETQ. The CDR3 bases are TGCGCCAGCAGCTTGGCACTAGCGGCCTACGAGCAGTACTTC. As protein: CASSLALAAYEQYF.

This chain joins TRBV7-2 and TRBJ1-2, with a weak D call TRBD1 (6 bases). CDR1 is SGHTA, CDR2 FQGNSA, per germline. The CDR3 runs 15 residues. Trimming removed 0 bases at V and 4 bases at J, with 12 bases between. CDR3 bases: TGTGCCAGCAGCTTAGCCAGGGGCCCAATCTATGGCTACACCTTC. It codes for CASSLARGPIYGYTF. Supplemented by reference TRBV7-2 and TRBJ1-2, the full variable domain reads GAGVSQSPSNKVTEKGKDVELRCDPISGHTALYWYRQSLGQGLEFLIYFQGNSAPDKSGLPSDRFSAERTGGSVSTLTIQRTQQEDSAVYLCASSLARGPIYGYTFGSGTRLTVV.

In its sample, this clone was seen a few times. V and J are TRBV27 and TRBJ2-1; D may be TRBD2 (6 bases). The CDR3 sequence is 15 residues long. V was clipped by 3 bases and J by 4 bases, with 13 bases between them. The germline CDR1 and CDR2 sequences are MNHEY and SMNVEV (reference sequence). CDR3 in amino acids: CASSLERVLYNEQFF. As DNA, the CDR3 is TGTGCCAGCAGTTTGGAGCGGGTCCTTTACAATGAGCAGTTCTTC.